A single sample is the source of the 17 T cell receptor beta chains below, sequenced in a study of blood T cell repertoires in COVID-19. TCRdb's table, derived via immunoSEQ multiplex PCR, lists solely in-frame clones and lacks some. Altogether some 250,000 clones are present, around 88% being singletons, with the ten largest covering about 3%. The sequenced sample was peripheral blood. These receptor sequences come from a woman aged 25 to 45 who had recovered from COVID-19.

Details on this clone: At one boundary the junction diverges from the germline segment, which might be a read error. The chain recombines TRBV13 with TRBJ1-1; 8 nucleotides align to TRBD1. The CDR3 has 15 amino acids. Germline-derived CDR1 and CDR2 are PRHDT and FYEKMQ (reference sequence). The CDR3 coding sequence is TGTGCCAGCAGCCTAGGGCAGGGGGCGTACACTGAAGCTTTCTTT. Its protein is CASSLGQGAYTEAFF.

The rearrangement links TRBV2 to TRBJ2-7; TRBD2 matches at 10 bases. CDR3 length: 17 amino acids. The V and J ends lost 4 bases and 0 bases, in that order; junction bases with no gene match: 9. Germline assignment: CDR1 SNHLY and CDR2 FYNNEI. The CDR3 is CASSGGLAGDRSYEQYF. CDR3 coding DNA: TGTGCCAGCAGTGGGGGGCTAGCGGGGGACCGCTCCTACGAGCAGTACTTC.

This clone has a handful of counts. This chain links TRBV18 with TRBJ1-6; D might be TRBD1 (6 bases). This CDR3 contains 13 residues. Deletions cut 2 bases from V and 9 bases from J, with 8 bases between. Germline CDR1 reads KGHSH; CDR2 reads LQKENI. The CDR3 bases are TGTGCCAGCTCACCAGACAGGATTTCACCCCTCCACTTT. Its translation is CASSPDRISPLHF.

This clone showed up just once. J is TRBJ1-3 and V is TRBV4-1; D gene uncertain. Per the germline V gene, CDR1 is MGHRA and CDR2 is YSYEKL. This CDR3 comprises 14 residues. With 0 bases removed from V and 5 bases from J, the gap between germline ends came to 8 bases. The CDR3 is CASSQDRLRNTIYF. The CDR3 DNA is TGCGCCAGCAGCCAAGACAGGCTCCGAAACACCATATATTTT.

The chain couples TRBV6-5 to TRBJ2-5; D unclear. This CDR3 comprises 15 residues. CDR1 and CDR2 from the germline V gene are MNHEY and SVGAGI. The germline V and J ends were trimmed by 6 bases and 8 bases, with 22 bases remaining between them. CDR3: CASRPGEILDSTQYF. The CDR3 DNA follows: TGTGCCAGCAGACCTGGTGAGATCCTTGATTCCACCCAGTACTTC.

The chain links TRBV27 to TRBJ2-6, with D perhaps matching TRBD1 (6 bases). In germline, CDR1 is MNHEY, CDR2 SMNVEV (reference sequence). The CDR3 length is 19 residues. Between the trimmed V and J ends, which lost 1 base and 0 bases, there was a span of 16 bases. The CDR3, as DNA: TGTGCCAGCAGTTTATATGGGACACCGAAACTCTCTGGGGCCAACGTCCTGACTTTC. Translated: CASSLYGTPKLSGANVLTF.

This chain uses TRBV10-2 with TRBJ1-4; no firm D call. Germline values: CDR1 WSHSY, CDR2 SAAADI. Trimming pared 0 bases from V and 9 bases from J, leaving 8 bases between. The CDR3 contains 13 residues. The chain's CDR3 is CASSESLGQKLFF. CDR3 bases: TGCGCCAGCAGTGAGTCGTTGGGCCAAAAACTGTTTTTT.

In its sample, this clone was seen once. The V call is TRBV10-3, the J call TRBJ2-3; maybe TRBD2 (6 bases). Germline CDR1 reads ENHRY; CDR2 reads SYGVKD. Trimming shortened V by 3 bases and J by 2 bases, and 9 bases separated the two germline ends. This CDR3 is 14 amino acids long. This CDR3 reads CAISELAATDTQYF. As DNA, the CDR3 is TGTGCCATCAGTGAATTAGCGGCCACAGATACGCAGTATTTT.

This clone was seen only once. Because the CDR3's place on the DNA is in doubt, the DNA is left out and the CDR3 is given as listed by TCRdb. This chain connects TRBV5-4 to TRBJ2-5; the table's D call, TRBD2, was not checked against the DNA. In germline, CDR1 is SGHNT, CDR2 YYREEE (reference sequence). The CDR3 length is 14 residues, termini included. CDR3 sequence reads: CASSPAARAETQYF.

This chain uses TRBV2 with TRBJ2-1; D not certain. CDR1 is SNHLY, CDR2 FYNNEI, per germline. With 1 base removed from V and 12 bases from J, the gap between germline ends came to 4 bases. CDR3 length: 10 residues. CDR3 sequence reads: CASSEGGQFF. The CDR3 DNA follows: TGTGCCAGCAGTGAAGGAGGGCAGTTCTTC. Variable domain in full (rest from reference TRBV2 and TRBJ2-1): EPEVTQTPSHQVTQMGQEVILRCVPISNHLYFYWYRQILGQKVEFLVSFYNNEISEKSEIFDDQFSVERPDGSNFTLKIRSTKLEDSAMYFCASSEGGQFFGPGTRLTVL.

This sequence joins TRBV5-6 and TRBJ2-1; 7 bases align to TRBD1. Looked up from germline, CDR1 is SGHDT and CDR2 is YYEEEE. V shed 4 bases, J shed 4 bases, and the junction held 2 bases outside the gene matches. CDR3 length: 13 residues. The CDR3 here is CASSPTGYNEQFF. DNA of the CDR3: TGTGCCAGCAGCCCGACAGGGTACAATGAGCAGTTCTTC.

CDR3 region: CASSFTPGQGSMGEQYF. The DNA of the CDR3 is TGCGCCAGCAGCTTTACACCGGGACAGGGATCGATGGGCGAGCAGTACTTC. The chain couples TRBV5-1 to TRBJ2-7; 9 bases map to TRBD1. The CDR3 consists of 17 residues. CDR1 SGHRS and CDR2 YFSETQ come from the germline V gene. The trim removed 2 bases at V and 6 bases at J, leaving 15 bases unmatched.

The chain recombines TRBV15 with TRBJ1-2; D is possibly TRBD1 (6 bases). The CDR3 is made up of 15 amino acids. The germline CDR1 and CDR2 sequences are LNHNV and YYDKDF (reference sequence). Trimming shortened V by 4 bases and J by 0 bases, and 12 bases separated the two germline ends. The CDR3 is CATSIDRKPNYGYTF. In DNA, the CDR3 is TGTGCCACCAGCATCGACAGGAAACCTAACTATGGCTACACCTTC.

The chain is built from TRBV27 and TRBJ2-7; D ambiguous. The CDR3 has 13 residues. Germline loops: CDR1 MNHEY, CDR2 SMNVEV (reference sequence). V lost 2 bases and J lost 0, with 5 bases in between. The CDR3 protein is CASSLKSSYEQYF. DNA of the CDR3: TGTGCCAGCAGTTTAAAGAGCTCCTACGAGCAGTACTTC.

The chain couples TRBV5-1 to TRBJ2-7, with TRBD2 identical over 14 bases. J gave up 3 bases and V 2 bases, and 10 bases lay outside the gene matches. The length of the CDR3 is 18 residues. CDR1 and CDR2 from the germline V gene are SGHRS and YFSETQ. CDR3 DNA: TGCGCCAGCAGCTTTGGACTAGCGGGGGGTGAAAAAAACTACGAGCAGTACTTC. Its translation is CASSFGLAGGEKNYEQYF.

The rearrangement uses TRBV5-1 and TRBJ2-7; D possibly corresponds to TRBD2 (7 bases). Per the germline V gene, CDR1 is SGHRS and CDR2 is YFSETQ. V lost 5 bases and J lost 5, with 17 bases in between. There are 14 residues in the CDR3. Here the CDR3 reads CASRPGEGYDEQYF. CDR3 DNA sequence: TGCGCCAGCAGACCAGGGGAGGGGTATGACGAGCAGTACTTC.

This rearrangement joins TRBV4-2 to TRBJ1-3; the match to TRBD1 covers 7 bases. V lost 4 bases and J lost 4; bases outside the gene matches: 10. The germline CDR1 and CDR2 sequences are LGHNA and YNFKEQ. The CDR3 covers 16 residues. CDR3 sequence: CASSLGQNLIGNTIYF. In DNA, the CDR3 is TGTGCCAGCAGCCTGGGACAGAACTTAATAGGAAACACCATATATTTT.